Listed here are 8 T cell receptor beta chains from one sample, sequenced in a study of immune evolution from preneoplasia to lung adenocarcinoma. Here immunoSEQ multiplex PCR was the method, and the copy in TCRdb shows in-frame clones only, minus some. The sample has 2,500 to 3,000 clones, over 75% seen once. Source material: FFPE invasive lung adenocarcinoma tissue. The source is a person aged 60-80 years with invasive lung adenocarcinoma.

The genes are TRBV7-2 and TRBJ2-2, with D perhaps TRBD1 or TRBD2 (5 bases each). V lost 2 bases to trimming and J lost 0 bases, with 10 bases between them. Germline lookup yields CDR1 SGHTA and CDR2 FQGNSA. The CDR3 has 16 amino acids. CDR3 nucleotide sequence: TGTGCCAGCAGCTTAATGGGGACCGCGAACACCGGGGAGCTGTTTTTT. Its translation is CASSLMGTANTGELFF.

This CDR3 reads CASSVGGSTYNEQFF. CDR3 nucleotides: TGTGCCAGCAGCGTTGGCGGGAGCACCTACAATGAGCAGTTCTTC. The rearrangement joins TRBV11-2 to TRBJ2-1; 7 bases fit TRBD2. Germline V lookup: CDR1 SGHAT, CDR2 FQNNGV. This CDR3 has 15 amino acids. V lost 5 bases, J lost 2 bases, and 6 bases stayed unmatched.

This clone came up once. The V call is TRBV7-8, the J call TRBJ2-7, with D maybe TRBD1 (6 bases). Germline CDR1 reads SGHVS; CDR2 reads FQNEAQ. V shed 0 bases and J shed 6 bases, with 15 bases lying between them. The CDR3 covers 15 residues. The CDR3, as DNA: TGTGCCAGCAGCTTAGCGCTACAGGGAAGGCGCGAGCAGTACTTC. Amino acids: CASSLALQGRREQYF.

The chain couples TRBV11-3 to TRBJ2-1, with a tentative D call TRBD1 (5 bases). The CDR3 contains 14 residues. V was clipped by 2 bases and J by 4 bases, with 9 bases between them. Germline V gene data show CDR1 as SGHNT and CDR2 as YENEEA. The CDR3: CASSLSPGYNEQFF. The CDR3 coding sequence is TGTGCCAGCAGCTTATCTCCAGGGTACAATGAGCAGTTCTTC.

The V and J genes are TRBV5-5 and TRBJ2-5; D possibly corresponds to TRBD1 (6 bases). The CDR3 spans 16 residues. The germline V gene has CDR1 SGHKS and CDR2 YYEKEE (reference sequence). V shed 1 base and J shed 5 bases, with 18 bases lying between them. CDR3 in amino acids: CASSLKGDNRGETQYF. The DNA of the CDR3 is TGTGCCAGCAGCTTGAAGGGGGACAACAGAGGCGAGACCCAGTACTTC.

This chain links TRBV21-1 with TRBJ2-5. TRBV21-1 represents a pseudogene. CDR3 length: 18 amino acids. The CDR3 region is CASSARLRTQEGRETQYF. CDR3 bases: TGTGCCAGCAGCGCCCGTCTCCGGACTCAAGAGGGGCGGGAGACCCAGTACTTC.

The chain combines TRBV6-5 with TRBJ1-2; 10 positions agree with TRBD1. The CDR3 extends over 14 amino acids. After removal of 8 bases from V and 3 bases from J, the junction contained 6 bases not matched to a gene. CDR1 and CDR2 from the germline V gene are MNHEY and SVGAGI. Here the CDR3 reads CASGGTGDYYGYTF. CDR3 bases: TGTGCCAGCGGAGGGACAGGGGATTACTATGGCTACACCTTC.

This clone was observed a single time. In DNA form, the CDR3 reads TGTGCCAGCAGCCGTCCCGGGGGCCAAGAGACCCAGTACTTC. This translates into CASSRPGGQETQYF. The chain employs TRBV11-2 and TRBJ2-5; weak D call: TRBD2 (6 bases). There are 14 residues in the CDR3. Trimming removed 5 bases from V and 1 base from J, with 11 bases in between. Per germline, CDR1 SGHAT and CDR2 FQNNGV.